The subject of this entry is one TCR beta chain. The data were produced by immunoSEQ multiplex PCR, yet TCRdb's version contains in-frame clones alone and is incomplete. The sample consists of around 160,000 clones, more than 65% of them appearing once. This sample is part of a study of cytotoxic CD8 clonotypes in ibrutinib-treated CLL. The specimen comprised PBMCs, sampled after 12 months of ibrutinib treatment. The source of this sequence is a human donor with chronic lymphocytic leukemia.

The CDR3 DNA reads as TGCGCCAGCAGCTCGAATTCGAACTCCCAAGAGACCCAGTACTTC. This gives the protein CASSSNSNSQETQYF. The gene calls are TRBV5-1 and TRBJ2-5; no firm D call. This CDR3 is built from 15 residues. From germline, CDR1 is SGHRS and CDR2 YFSETQ. V lost 3 bases, J lost 1 base, and 13 bases lay in between.